One sample yielded the 28 T cell receptor beta chains listed below, sequenced in a study of neurological immune-mediated disorders. TCRdb itself ran the 5' RACE reads through MiXCR, one entry per CDR3 protein. The sample lists fewer than 85,000 distinct CDR3 sequences, roughly 4.5% occurring once. Specimen: PBMCs. These receptors all stem from a woman aged 65 to 85 with multiple sclerosis.

This clonotype was observed at least ten times. The genes are TRBV25-1 and TRBJ2-3, with TRBD1 matching 12 bases. The V segment lost 4 bases and the J segment 5 bases; nucleotides outside the gene matches: 4. Per germline, CDR1 MGHDK and CDR2 SYGVNS. The CDR3 length is 15 residues. The CDR3: CASSGDRGRGDTQYF. The DNA of the CDR3 is TGTGCCAGCAGTGGGGACAGGGGGCGAGGAGATACGCAGTATTTT. Combining the CDR3 with reference TRBV25-1 and TRBJ2-3 gives the whole variable domain EADIYQTPRYLVIGTGKKITLECSQTMGHDKMYWYQQDPGMELHLIHYSYGVNSTEKGDLSSESTVSRIRTEHFPLTLESARPSHTSQYLCASSGDRGRGDTQYFGPGTRLTVL.

The J gene is TRBJ2-2, the V gene TRBV7-2; 7 bases fit TRBD2. Germline V gene sequence: CDR1 SGHTA, CDR2 FQGNSA. V was pared by 5 bases and J by 9 bases, with 12 bases of the junction left unmatched. This CDR3 spans 15 amino acids. As DNA, the CDR3 is TGTGCCAGCAGCCCGGGGACTAACCCCATCAGGGAGCTGTTTTTT. Protein: CASSPGTNPIRELFF.

The chain is built from TRBV5-1 and TRBJ2-7; D gene uncertain. Between the trimmed V and J ends, which lost 0 bases and 3 bases, there was a span of 10 bases. Germline values: CDR1 SGHRS, CDR2 YFSETQ. The CDR3 is 14 residues long. CDR3 sequence reads: CASSLERPSYEQYF. CDR3 sequence (DNA): TGCGCCAGCAGCTTGGAACGTCCTAGCTACGAGCAGTACTTC.

This clonotype appeared many times. This chain uses TRBV5-1 with TRBJ1-1; no definite D call. The CDR3 contains 15 residues. V was clipped by 4 bases and J by 1 base, with 14 bases between them. CDR1 is SGHRS and CDR2 is YFSETQ in the germline V gene. The CDR3 DNA reads TGCGCCAGCAGCCTAGGAGGCAGCCCGAACACTGAAGCTTTCTTT. It translates to CASSLGGSPNTEAFF.

This clonotype was recorded many times. This chain connects TRBV20-1 to TRBJ2-7, with 9 bases that match TRBD2. Germline V gives CDR1 DFQATT, CDR2 SNEGSKA (reference sequence). The CDR3 is made up of 13 amino acids. The ends lost 6 bases at V and 6 bases at J; junction bases unmatched: 9. CDR3 sequence (DNA): TGCAGTGCCCGGCGGCTAGCGGGACCCGAGCAGTACTTC. The encoded protein is CSARRLAGPEQYF.

The sample holds many counts of this clonotype. The rearrangement links TRBV15 to TRBJ1-1; D not resolved. The germline V gene has CDR1 LNHNV and CDR2 YYDKDF (reference sequence). CDR3 length equals 15 residues. V dropped 2 bases and J dropped 1 base, with 11 bases sitting between them. The CDR3 spells CATSRRRLGNTEAFF. The CDR3 DNA is TGTGCCACCAGCAGAAGGAGGTTGGGGAACACTGAAGCTTTCTTT.

This clonotype came up many times. The gene calls are TRBV10-3 and TRBJ2-7, with a possible D match to TRBD1 (5 bases). The CDR3 is 16 amino acids. Germline CDR1 ENHRY, CDR2 SYGVKD. The germline V and J ends were trimmed by 2 bases and 2 bases, with 16 bases remaining between them. CDR3 protein: CAISEPTRGGAYEQYF. CDR3 coding DNA: TGTGCCATCAGTGAGCCTACAAGGGGCGGTGCCTACGAGCAGTACTTC.

This clonotype was observed at least ten times. The J gene is TRBJ2-1, the V gene TRBV29-1, with D unresolved. The V and J ends lost 1 base and 6 bases respectively, with 7 bases between them. The CDR3 contains 12 residues. Germline-derived CDR1 and CDR2 are SQVTM and ANQGSEA. The CDR3 here is CSVEVRRNEQFF. The CDR3 DNA reads as TGCAGCGTTGAAGTGCGACGCAATGAGCAGTTCTTC.

This clonotype was counted many times. The chain couples TRBV5-1 to TRBJ2-7, with TRBD2 identical over 7 bases. With 0 bases clipped from V and 2 bases from J, the junction kept 11 bases outside the gene matches. The V gene's germline CDR1 is SGHRS and CDR2 YFSETQ. The CDR3 is made up of 17 amino acids. Here the CDR3 DNA reads TGCGCCAGCAGCTTGGGACTAGCCTACCAAACCGCCTACGAGCAGTACTTC. It is translated as CASSLGLAYQTAYEQYF.

Ten or more counts support this clonotype. This CDR3 reads CASSQNAGIDTEAFF. The DNA for the CDR3 is TGCGCCAGCAGCCAAAACGCCGGGATAGACACTGAAGCTTTCTTT. The chain has TRBV5-1 and TRBJ1-1; no definite D call. CDR1 SGHRS and CDR2 YFSETQ come from the germline V gene. Between the trimmed V and J ends, which lost 4 bases and 3 bases, there was a span of 16 bases. The CDR3 spans 15 residues.

This clonotype was recorded many times. V and J are TRBV20-1 and TRBJ2-2, with a tentative D call TRBD2 (6 bases). The germline V gene has CDR1 DFQATT and CDR2 SNEGSKA (reference sequence). This CDR3 has 14 amino acids. Trimming removed 3 bases at V and 3 bases at J, with 11 bases between. The CDR3, as DNA: TGCAGTGCTAGCGGCGGGAAGGACACCGGGGAGCTGTTTTTT. This encodes CSASGGKDTGELFF.

This clonotype has at least ten counts. This chain links TRBV5-1 with TRBJ1-5; no reliable D call. CDR1 and CDR2 from the germline V gene are SGHRS and YFSETQ. This CDR3 comprises 14 residues. The ends were cut back, 0 bases at V and 3 bases at J, with 7 bases in the middle. The CDR3 DNA follows: TGCGCCAGCAGCTTGGGCGGGGACAATCAGCCCCAGCATTTT. Its protein is CASSLGGDNQPQHF.

The table lists this clonotype with many counts. The chain employs TRBV7-2 and TRBJ1-6; no reliable D call. This CDR3 is built from 15 residues. Per germline, CDR1 SGHTA and CDR2 FQGNSA. Trimming pared 4 bases from V and 4 bases from J, leaving 11 bases between. CDR3: CASSSGEAYNSPLHF. The CDR3 coding sequence is TGTGCCAGCAGCTCGGGAGAAGCTTATAATTCACCCCTCCACTTT.

The sample holds many counts of this clonotype. This sequence joins TRBV7-3 and TRBJ2-3, with 13 bases that match TRBD2. Trimming removed 5 bases from V and 4 bases from J; junction bases left unmatched: 6. Per germline, CDR1 SGHTA and CDR2 FQGTGA. This CDR3 has 16 amino acids. CDR3 in DNA: TGTGCCAGCAGCCTCCGGACTAGCGGGAGATCAGATACGCAGTATTTT. Protein sequence: CASSLRTSGRSDTQYF.

This clonotype was observed many times. The chain uses TRBV7-2 and TRBJ2-5; D is ambiguous. V dropped 1 base and J dropped 5 bases, with 8 bases sitting between them. This CDR3 contains 13 residues. CDR1 SGHTA and CDR2 FQGNSA come from the germline V gene. CDR3: CASSLGSGETQYF. As DNA, the CDR3 is TGTGCCAGCAGCTTAGGGTCCGGGGAGACCCAGTACTTC.

The sample holds many counts of this clonotype. The chain couples TRBV7-2 to TRBJ2-5, with 9 nucleotides matching TRBD1. The germline V gene encodes CDR1 SGHTA and CDR2 FQGNSA. V lost 0 bases to trimming and J lost 0 bases; unmatched junction nucleotides: 2. The CDR3 length is 16 residues. CDR3 protein: CASSLAGTGNQETQYF. The CDR3 nucleotides are TGTGCCAGCAGCTTAGCTGGGACAGGGAACCAAGAGACCCAGTACTTC.

This clonotype was counted many times. The chain joins TRBV5-4 to TRBJ1-2, with 8 bases fitting TRBD1. Germline lookup yields CDR1 SGHNT and CDR2 YYREEE (reference sequence). J gave up 2 bases and V 4 bases, and 7 bases lay outside the gene matches. The CDR3 runs 15 residues. CDR3 region: CASSPRQGSNYGYTF. CDR3 nucleotides: TGTGCCAGCAGCCCAAGACAGGGGTCAAACTATGGCTACACCTTC.

This clonotype was counted ten times or more. The rearrangement links TRBV7-2 to TRBJ2-4, with 7 nucleotides matching TRBD2. Trimming took 5 bases from V and 5 from J; bases not matched to a gene: 9. CDR3 length: 15 amino acids. Germline CDR1 is SGHTA and CDR2 is FQGNSA. In DNA form, the CDR3 reads TGTGCCAGCAGCCGCGTTGTTGGGGGGGAAAACATTCAGTACTTC. This gives the protein CASSRVVGGENIQYF.

This rearrangement joins TRBV6-2 or TRBV6-3 to TRBJ2-7; D possibly uses TRBD1 or TRBD2 (5 bases each). Trimming removed 6 bases from V and 4 bases from J, with 19 bases in between. Germline V gene sequence: CDR1 MNHEY, CDR2 SVGEGT. The CDR3 contains 15 residues. The CDR3 here is CASSHGTMSRYEQYF. The CDR3 nucleotides are TGTGCCAGCAGCCACGGGACGATGAGTCGGTACGAGCAGTACTTC.

This clonotype was counted ten times or more. The V and J genes are TRBV5-1 and TRBJ1-1; maybe TRBD1 (6 bases). The germline V gene encodes CDR1 SGHRS and CDR2 YFSETQ. Trimming pared 3 bases from V and 2 bases from J, leaving 8 bases between. The length of the CDR3 is 13 residues. This chain's CDR3 is CASSWDTNTEAFF. In DNA form, the CDR3 reads TGCGCCAGCAGCTGGGACACAAACACTGAAGCTTTCTTT.

The rearrangement links TRBV6-5 to TRBJ2-2; TRBD2 might be the D (5 bases). The germline CDR1 and CDR2 sequences are MNHEY and SVGAGI. There are 14 residues in the CDR3. Deletions cut 5 bases from V and 7 bases from J, with 14 bases between. The CDR3, as DNA: TGTGCCAGCAGTACGGGAATCCGAGGCGGGGAGCTGTTTTTT. Amino acid sequence: CASSTGIRGGELFF.

This clonotype was found many times. This chain joins TRBV20-1 and TRBJ1-1; a weak D match, TRBD1 (6 bases). This CDR3 comprises 14 residues. Germline CDR1 reads DFQATT; CDR2 reads SNEGSKA (reference sequence). V gave up 5 bases and J gave up 5 bases, with 18 bases separating them. This chain's CDR3 is CSASTDRLGTEAFF. Written as DNA, the CDR3 is TGCAGTGCTTCTACCGACAGGCTAGGGACTGAAGCTTTCTTT.

This clonotype was picked up many times. The chain uses TRBV20-1 and TRBJ2-3; D not certain. The germline V gene encodes CDR1 DFQATT and CDR2 SNEGSKA (reference sequence). The CDR3 is 14 amino acids. Trimming stripped 0 bases from V and 1 base from J, with 8 bases between. CDR3 DNA sequence: TGCAGTGCTAGAGATCTAGGAGGCACAGATACGCAGTATTTT. Translated, it gives CSARDLGGTDTQYF.

In this sample, this clonotype turned up many times. The V gene is TRBV18, the J gene TRBJ1-2; unclear D gene. CDR3 length equals 12 residues. Looked up from germline, CDR1 is KGHSH and CDR2 is LQKENI. V gave up 5 bases and J gave up 5 bases, with 9 bases separating them. The CDR3 DNA reads as TGTGCCAGCTCAGAGGACGGATATGGCTACACCTTC. Encoded protein: CASSEDGYGYTF.

Points on this clonotype: A much larger clone lies one base from this, so it may be a read error. V usage is TRBV5-1 and J usage is TRBJ2-6; 11 positions agree with TRBD2. The CDR3 has 17 amino acids. Germline assignment: CDR1 SGHRS and CDR2 YFSETQ. DNA for the CDR3: TGCGCCAACAGCTTACTAGCGGGAGAATCAGGGGCCAACGTCCTGACTTTC. It encodes CANSLLAGESGANVLTF.

At least ten counts were recorded for this clonotype. CDR3 in amino acids: CASPSKYTGELFF. In nucleotides, the CDR3 is TGTGCCAGCCCAAGCAAGTACACCGGGGAGCTGTTTTTT. This sequence joins TRBV6-4 and TRBJ2-2; unclear D gene. CDR3 length: 13 residues. V was cut by 8 bases and J by 3 bases, with 10 bases left in between. Germline V gene sequence: CDR1 MRHNA, CDR2 SNTAGT.

At least ten counts were recorded for this clonotype. The chain employs TRBV7-7 and TRBJ2-1; 7 bases fit TRBD2. V lost 4 bases and J lost 8; bases outside the gene matches: 14. The V gene's germline CDR1 is SSHAT and CDR2 FNYEAQ (reference sequence). The CDR3 length is 16 residues. The CDR3 here is CASSSGLPSGGDEQFF. The CDR3, as DNA: TGTGCCAGCAGCTCGGGACTACCCTCAGGTGGGGATGAGCAGTTCTTC.

Concerning this clonotype: Just one base apart from a much larger clone, this may be a read error. The rearrangement links TRBV12-3 or TRBV12-4 to TRBJ2-2; no clear D. CDR3 length: 16 amino acids. As DNA, the CDR3 is TGTGTCAGCAGTCCCCAAGCAGAGACGAACACCGGGGAGCTGTTTTTT. Its translation: CVSSPQAETNTGELFF.